The present T cell receptor beta chain was sequenced within a study of T cells in Graves' hyperthyroidism and ophthalmopathy. Germline lookup yields CDR1 SGHRS and CDR2 YFSETQ. The CDR3 covers 15 residues. V dropped 3 bases and J dropped 3 bases, with 15 bases sitting between them. This clonotype has a handful of counts. Its specificity is unknown. The study's findings and limits: Most expanded thyroid clonotypes above 0.001 recurred in blood.

Amplification of TCR beta CDR3 regions used RNA as the template. The HTBI primer set was used in a first-round RT-PCR of the TCR CDR3. Each CDR3 protein gets one entry after TCRdb re-called the multiplex PCR reads with MiXCR. The top ten clones hold about 7.7% of a sample with around 600,000 distinct CDR3 sequences, about 45% of them seen once. This chain uses TRBV5-1 with TRBJ1-2; D remains ambiguous. Sequencing input: peripheral blood or thyroid tissue (not recorded which). The receptor's source is an adult man with Graves' disease, either hyperthyroidism or ophthalmopathy (not recorded which). As DNA, the CDR3 is TGCGCCAGCAGCTCCGAACGAGGACGGGACTATGGCTACACCTTC. As protein: CASSSERGRDYGYTF.